These 24 T cell receptor beta chains share one sample of origin, sequenced in a study of T cells in pancreatic ductal adenocarcinoma. The assay was immunoSEQ multiplex PCR, and TCRdb's table has in-frame clones only and misses some. The sample has roughly 100,000 clones; nearly 95% are singletons. No neoadjuvant therapy was given to the selected pancreatic ductal adenocarcinoma patients before their surgery. Source material: PBMCs. These receptor sequences come from a human donor with pancreatic ductal adenocarcinoma.

J is TRBJ2-7 and V is TRBV28, with a weak D call TRBD1 (8 bases). This CDR3 is 18 amino acids long. V dropped 1 base and J dropped 4 bases, with 23 bases sitting between them. From germline, CDR1 is MDHEN and CDR2 SYDVKM. CDR3 DNA: TGTGCCAGCAGTTTATCCCTGAAACAGGGGGGGATCTCGTACGAGCAGTACTTC. It is translated as CASSLSLKQGGISYEQYF.

The chain uses TRBV4-3 and TRBJ1-1; tentative D call: TRBD1 (5 bases). The ends were cut back, 2 bases at V and 0 bases at J, with 13 bases in the middle. The CDR3 consists of 16 residues. The V gene's germline CDR1 is LGHNA and CDR2 YSLEER. This CDR3 is CASSQYVGAVNTEAFF. The CDR3 region has the DNA TGCGCCAGCAGCCAATACGTTGGGGCGGTGAACACTGAAGCTTTCTTT.

This rearrangement joins TRBV4-2 to TRBJ1-3; D not resolved. In germline, CDR1 is LGHNA, CDR2 YNFKEQ. V was trimmed by 4 bases and J by 0 bases, leaving 13 bases between them. CDR3 length equals 16 residues. Here the CDR3 reads CASSRETRSSGNTIYF. The CDR3, as DNA: TGTGCCAGCAGCCGAGAGACACGATCCTCTGGAAACACCATATATTTT.

The chain recombines TRBV10-2 with TRBJ1-1; tentatively, D is TRBD1 (5 bases). Germline CDR1 WSHSY, CDR2 SAAADI. Trimming pared 7 bases from V and 7 bases from J, leaving 16 bases between. This CDR3 comprises 13 residues. DNA for the CDR3: TGCGCCAGCATGGGGGGAAGGATTGGTGAAGCTTTCTTT. Its translation is CASMGGRIGEAFF.

As to this clone: Other DNA sequences from this sample encode an identical CDR3 as well. The chain joins TRBV30 to TRBJ2-7; D is ambiguous. V shed 1 base and J shed 0 bases, with 10 bases lying between them. This CDR3 has 14 amino acids. Germline CDR1 GTSNPN, CDR2 SVGIG (reference sequence). The CDR3 protein is CAWSAGGSSYEQYF. In DNA form, the CDR3 reads TGTGCCTGGAGTGCGGGTGGCAGCTCCTACGAGCAGTACTTC.

The chain recombines TRBV7-3 with TRBJ2-1, with D possibly being TRBD1 (6 bases). The CDR3 contains 15 residues. CDR1 is SGHTA and CDR2 is FQGTGA in the germline V gene. The V end lost 1 base, the J end lost 5 bases, and 12 bases lay between the germline ends. Here the CDR3 DNA reads TGTGCCAGCAGCTTAAGGCCAGGGGATAACAATGAGCAGTTCTTC. Translated, it gives CASSLRPGDNNEQFF.

Comment on this clone: An end of the junction does not agree with germline; a read error may underlie this. CDR3 residues: CASSLGDSTDTQYF. The CDR3 DNA reads as TGTGCTAGCAGCTTAGGAGATAGCACAGATACGCAGTATTTT. The chain is built from TRBV7-7 and TRBJ2-3; D is undetermined. Per the germline V gene, CDR1 is SSHAT and CDR2 is FNYEAQ (reference sequence). The length of the CDR3 is 14 residues.

The chain couples TRBV12-5 to TRBJ2-1; 7 nucleotides agree with TRBD2. The CDR3 is made up of 17 amino acids. CDR1 and CDR2 (germline): LGHNT, FRNRAP. The junction had 12 bases not matched to a gene; V was cut back by 4 bases and J by 3 bases. The chain's CDR3 is CASGSPSTSAFYNEQFF. Here the CDR3 DNA reads TGTGCTAGTGGTTCCCCCTCCACTAGCGCCTTCTACAATGAGCAGTTCTTC. Complete variable domain (other parts from reference TRBV12-5 and TRBJ2-1): DARVTQTPRHKVTEMGQEVTMRCQPILGHNTVFWYRQTMMQGLELLAYFRNRAPLDDSGMPKDRFSAEMPDATLATLKIQPSEPRDSAVYFCASGSPSTSAFYNEQFFGPGTRLTVL.

This clone was counted a single time. The chain combines TRBV4-1 with TRBJ1-2; D uncertain. The germline V and J ends were trimmed by 4 bases and 8 bases, with 14 bases remaining between them. Germline lookup yields CDR1 MGHRA and CDR2 YSYEKL. The CDR3 extends over 13 amino acids. CDR3 in amino acids: CASSPLGVAGYTF. CDR3 sequence (DNA): TGCGCCAGCAGCCCCCTTGGAGTGGCGGGCTACACCTTC.

The chain has TRBV28 and TRBJ2-7, with D possibly being TRBD1 (5 bases). Germline CDR1 reads MDHEN; CDR2 reads SYDVKM. V was trimmed by 2 bases and J by 7 bases, leaving 12 bases between them. The CDR3 covers 13 residues. DNA of the CDR3: TGTGCCAGCAGTTTACAGGGTCCGGCTGAGCAGTACTTC. Translated, it gives CASSLQGPAEQYF.

CDR3 region: CATTIGLIDGDTEAFF. CDR3 sequence (DNA): TGTGCCACCACAATTGGCCTCATCGATGGTGACACTGAAGCTTTCTTT. The V call is TRBV7-9, the J call TRBJ1-1; D gene ambiguous. The germline V gene has CDR1 SEHNR and CDR2 FQNEAQ (reference sequence). V lost 10 bases and J lost 3, with 24 bases in between. The CDR3 contains 16 residues.

This chain connects TRBV7-3 to TRBJ2-6; TRBD2 agrees at 7 bases. The CDR3 runs 16 residues. CDR1 and CDR2 (germline): SGHTA, FQGTGA. The ends lost 1 base at V and 1 base at J; junction bases unmatched: 1. For the CDR3, the DNA is TGTGCCAGCAGCTTAAGGGGGGGATCTGGGGCCAACGTCCTGACTTTC. This codes for CASSLRGGSGANVLTF.

The rearrangement uses TRBV10-3 and TRBJ1-1; D ambiguous. The CDR3 length is 14 residues. Germline CDR1 and CDR2: ENHRY and SYGVKD. Trimming cost V 0 bases and J 2 bases, with 7 bases left between them. The CDR3 here is CAISESIANTEAFF. The CDR3 coding sequence is TGTGCCATCAGTGAGTCCATAGCTAACACTGAAGCTTTCTTT.

V usage is TRBV7-7 and J usage is TRBJ2-3, with 8 bases lining up with TRBD2. Germline V gene data show CDR1 as SSHAT and CDR2 as FNYEAQ (reference sequence). CDR3 length: 15 amino acids. V lost 3 bases, J lost 7 bases, and 9 bases stayed unmatched. CDR3 in amino acids: CASSLASGPGNTQYF. The CDR3 DNA reads TGTGCCAGCAGCTTGGCTAGCGGGCCGGGAAATACGCAGTATTTT. The full variable domain, its missing parts supplied by reference TRBV7-7 and TRBJ2-3, is GAGVSQSPRYKVTKRGQDVTLRCDPISSHATLYWYQQALGQGPEFLTYFNYEAQPDKSGLPSDRFSAERPEGSISTLTIQRTEQRDSAMYRCASSLASGPGNTQYFGPGTRLTVL.

This clone came up a few times. J is TRBJ1-5 and V is TRBV6-1; no clear D gene. The CDR3 sequence is 12 residues long. V shed 8 bases and J shed 8 bases, with 13 bases lying between them. Germline V gene sequence: CDR1 MNHNS, CDR2 SASEGT. This CDR3 reads CASLGPQEPQHF. The CDR3 nucleotides are TGTGCCAGCCTGGGTCCTCAGGAGCCCCAGCATTTT.

CDR3 protein: CASSPGQEQEPQHF. The CDR3 region has the DNA TGTGCCAGCAGCCCAGGGCAGGAGCAAGAGCCCCAGCATTTT. V gene TRBV6-5 combines with J gene TRBJ1-5; maybe TRBD1 (5 bases). Trimming pared 6 bases from V and 8 bases from J, leaving 17 bases between. There are 14 residues in the CDR3. The V gene's germline CDR1 is MNHEY and CDR2 SVGAGI.

The rearrangement joins TRBV5-1 to TRBJ1-4, with unresolved D. V was trimmed by 3 bases and J by 8 bases, leaving 17 bases between them. From germline, CDR1 is SGHRS and CDR2 YFSETQ. This CDR3 is 15 amino acids long. CDR3 protein: CASSSGWRDGEKLFF. The CDR3 nucleotides are TGCGCCAGCAGCTCCGGATGGAGGGATGGGGAAAAACTGTTTTTT. The full variable domain, completed using reference TRBV5-1 and TRBJ1-4, is KAGVTQTPRYLIKTRGQQVTLSCSPISGHRSVSWYQQTPGQGLQFLFEYFSETQRNKGNFPGRFSGRQFSNSRSEMNVSTLELGDSALYLCASSSGWRDGEKLFFGSGTQLSVL.

This clone was found once. The CDR3 DNA is TGCGCCAGCAGTCAATCAACCGGCTGGACTGTTAGCAATCAGCCCCAGCATTTT. It is translated as CASSQSTGWTVSNQPQHF. The chain employs TRBV23-1 and TRBJ1-5; D unresolved. TRBV23-1 is marked as an open reading frame, function uncertain. The V gene lost 0 bases and the J gene lost 0 bases, with 15 bases spanning the gap. This CDR3 spans 18 amino acids.

This CDR3 is CASSLNYQGPDTQYF. The DNA of the CDR3 is TGTGCCAGCTCACTAAACTATCAGGGCCCAGATACGCAGTATTTT. The J gene is TRBJ2-3, the V gene TRBV18; D perhaps matches TRBD1 (5 bases). The CDR3 totals 15 residues. Germline CDR1 KGHSH, CDR2 LQKENI. The V and J ends lost 4 bases and 4 bases respectively, with 15 bases between them. The full variable domain, completed using reference TRBV18 and TRBJ2-3, is NAGVMQNPRHLVRRRGQEARLRCSPMKGHSHVYWYRQLPEEGLKFMVYLQKENIIDESGMPKERFSAEFPKEGPSILRIQQVVRGDSAAYFCASSLNYQGPDTQYFGPGTRLTVL.

V usage is TRBV2 and J usage is TRBJ2-2, with D tentatively TRBD1 (5 bases). CDR3 size: 14 residues. Trimming removed 1 base from V and 7 bases from J, with 10 bases in between. Germline-derived CDR1 and CDR2 are SNHLY and FYNNEI. The CDR3 DNA is TGTGCCAGCAGTGAAGATGGGGCTTACGGGGAGCTGTTTTTT. Translation: CASSEDGAYGELFF.

This chain joins TRBV30 and TRBJ2-1; a possible D gene is TRBD2 (6 bases). The germline V gene encodes CDR1 GTSNPN and CDR2 SVGIG (reference sequence). The CDR3 runs 14 residues. V was trimmed by 2 bases and J by 9 bases, leaving 17 bases between them. For the CDR3, the DNA is TGTGCCTGGAGTCCCCCCACTAGGGGACTTGAGCAGTTCTTC. Residues: CAWSPPTRGLEQFF.

The V and J genes are TRBV10-3 and TRBJ2-7, with TRBD1 identical over 9 bases. The CDR3 is 14 amino acids. From germline, CDR1 is ENHRY and CDR2 SYGVKD. V lost 6 bases, J lost 2 bases, and 5 bases stayed unmatched. The CDR3, as DNA: TGTGCCATCAGGAAACAGGGGGCCACCTACGAGCAGTACTTC. This sequence encodes CAIRKQGATYEQYF.

The chain uses TRBV4-2 and TRBJ2-3, with D perhaps TRBD2 (5 bases). CDR3 size: 18 residues. Germline CDR1 LGHNA, CDR2 YNFKEQ. V was cut by 0 bases and J by 0 bases, with 16 bases left in between. The CDR3: CASSQESGSGPSTDTQYF. The DNA of the CDR3 is TGTGCCAGCAGCCAAGAATCTGGGAGCGGACCTAGCACAGATACGCAGTATTTT.

This rearrangement joins TRBV5-8 to TRBJ1-1, with no clear D. The germline V gene has CDR1 SGHTS and CDR2 YDEGEE. The length of the CDR3 is 14 residues. The V and J ends lost 4 bases and 4 bases respectively, with 14 bases between them. The CDR3 region is CASSPIAPSTEAFF. Written as DNA, the CDR3 is TGTGCCAGCAGCCCTATTGCCCCGAGCACTGAAGCTTTCTTT.